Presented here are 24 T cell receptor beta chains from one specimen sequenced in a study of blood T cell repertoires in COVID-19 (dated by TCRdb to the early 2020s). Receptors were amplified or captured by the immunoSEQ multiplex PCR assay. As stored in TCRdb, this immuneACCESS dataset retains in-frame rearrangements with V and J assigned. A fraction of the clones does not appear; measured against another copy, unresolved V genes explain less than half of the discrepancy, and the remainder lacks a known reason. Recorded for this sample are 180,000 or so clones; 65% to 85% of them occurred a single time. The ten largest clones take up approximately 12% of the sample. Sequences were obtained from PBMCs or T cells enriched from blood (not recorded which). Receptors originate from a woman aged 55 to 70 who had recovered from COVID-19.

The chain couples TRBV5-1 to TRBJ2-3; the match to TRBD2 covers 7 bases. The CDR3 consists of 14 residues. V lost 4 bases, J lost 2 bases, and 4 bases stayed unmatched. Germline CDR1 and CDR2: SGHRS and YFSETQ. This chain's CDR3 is CASSRTSPTDTQYF. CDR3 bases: TGCGCCAGCAGCCGGACTAGTCCCACAGATACGCAGTATTTT. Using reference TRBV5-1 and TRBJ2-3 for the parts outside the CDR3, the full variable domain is KAGVTQTPRYLIKTRGQQVTLSCSPISGHRSVSWYQQTPGQGLQFLFEYFSETQRNKGNFPGRFSGRQFSNSRSEMNVSTLELGDSALYLCASSRTSPTDTQYFGPGTRLTVL.

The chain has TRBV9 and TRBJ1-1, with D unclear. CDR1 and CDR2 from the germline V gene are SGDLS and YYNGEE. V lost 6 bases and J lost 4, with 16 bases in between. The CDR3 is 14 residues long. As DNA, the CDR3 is TGTGCCAGCACACCCCAGATTCACAGCACTGAAGCTTTCTTT. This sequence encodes CASTPQIHSTEAFF. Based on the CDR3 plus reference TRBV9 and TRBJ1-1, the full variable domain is DSGVTQTPKHLITATGQRVTLRCSPRSGDLSVYWYQQSLDQGLQFLIQYYNGEERAKGNILERFSAQQFPDLHSELNLSSLELGDSALYFCASTPQIHSTEAFFGQGTRLTVV.

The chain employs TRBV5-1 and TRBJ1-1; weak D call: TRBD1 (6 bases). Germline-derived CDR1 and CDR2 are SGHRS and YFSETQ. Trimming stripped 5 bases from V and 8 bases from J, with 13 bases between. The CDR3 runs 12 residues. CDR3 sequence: CASSIQGVEAFF. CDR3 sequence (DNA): TGCGCCAGCAGTATACAGGGAGTGGAAGCTTTCTTT.

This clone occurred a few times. CDR3 in amino acids: CASSGPGGKDTQYF. The CDR3 DNA reads as TGTGCCAGCTCGGGGCCAGGGGGCAAAGATACGCAGTATTTT. This chain uses TRBV18 with TRBJ2-3; the match to TRBD1 covers 8 bases. The CDR3 has 14 amino acids. CDR1 and CDR2 (germline): KGHSH, LQKENI. With V trimmed by 6 bases and J by 5 bases, 7 bases remained unmatched.

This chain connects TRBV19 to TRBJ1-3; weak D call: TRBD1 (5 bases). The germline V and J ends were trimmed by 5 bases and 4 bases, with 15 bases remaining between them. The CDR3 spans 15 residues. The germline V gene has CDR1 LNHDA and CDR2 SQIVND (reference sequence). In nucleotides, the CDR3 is TGTGCCAGTAGTTACGTGGAGGGGTCCGGAAACACCATATATTTT. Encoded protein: CASSYVEGSGNTIYF.

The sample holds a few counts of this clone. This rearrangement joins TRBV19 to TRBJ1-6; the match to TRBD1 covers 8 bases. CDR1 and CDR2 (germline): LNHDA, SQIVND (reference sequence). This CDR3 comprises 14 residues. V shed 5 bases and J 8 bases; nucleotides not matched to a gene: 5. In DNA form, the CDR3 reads TGTGCCAGTAGTGTGACAGGGGATGATTCACCCCTCCACTTT. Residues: CASSVTGDDSPLHF.

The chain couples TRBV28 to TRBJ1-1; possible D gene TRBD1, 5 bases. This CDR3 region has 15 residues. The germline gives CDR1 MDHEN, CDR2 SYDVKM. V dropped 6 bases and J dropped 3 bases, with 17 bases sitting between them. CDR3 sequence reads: CASSPLRGVYTEAFF. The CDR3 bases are TGTGCCAGCAGCCCCCTGCGGGGGGTGTACACTGAAGCTTTCTTT.

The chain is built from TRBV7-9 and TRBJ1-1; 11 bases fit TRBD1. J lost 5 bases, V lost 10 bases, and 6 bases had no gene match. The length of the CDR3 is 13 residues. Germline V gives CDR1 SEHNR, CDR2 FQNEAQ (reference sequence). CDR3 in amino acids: CATGQGAWTEAFF. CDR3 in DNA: TGTGCCACTGGACAGGGGGCCTGGACTGAAGCTTTCTTT.

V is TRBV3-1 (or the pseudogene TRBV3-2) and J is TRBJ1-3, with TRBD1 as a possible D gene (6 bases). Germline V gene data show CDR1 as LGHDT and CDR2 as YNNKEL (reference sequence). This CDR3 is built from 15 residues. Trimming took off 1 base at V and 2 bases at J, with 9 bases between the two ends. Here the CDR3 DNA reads TGTGCCAGCAGCCAAGGGGGGGGCCCTGGAAACACCATATATTTT. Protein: CASSQGGGPGNTIYF.

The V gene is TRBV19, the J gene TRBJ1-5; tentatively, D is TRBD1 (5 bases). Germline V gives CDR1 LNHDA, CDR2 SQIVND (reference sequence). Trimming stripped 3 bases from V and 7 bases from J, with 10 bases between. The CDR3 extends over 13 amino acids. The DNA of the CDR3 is TGTGCCAGTAGTATTTCAGGGAACCAGCCCCAGCATTTT. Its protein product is CASSISGNQPQHF.

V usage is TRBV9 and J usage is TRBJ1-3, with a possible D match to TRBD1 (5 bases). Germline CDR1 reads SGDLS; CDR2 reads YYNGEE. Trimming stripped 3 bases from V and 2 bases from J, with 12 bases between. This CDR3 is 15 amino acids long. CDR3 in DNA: TGTGCCAGCAGCGGGGCCACAGGAGCTGGAAACACCATATATTTT. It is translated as CASSGATGAGNTIYF.

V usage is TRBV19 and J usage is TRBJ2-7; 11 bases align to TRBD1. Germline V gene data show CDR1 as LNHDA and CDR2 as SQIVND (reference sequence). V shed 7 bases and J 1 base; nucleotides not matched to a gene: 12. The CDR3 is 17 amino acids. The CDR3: CASKPTAGTGGSYEQYF. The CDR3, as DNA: TGTGCCAGTAAACCAACGGCCGGGACAGGGGGGTCCTACGAGCAGTACTTC.

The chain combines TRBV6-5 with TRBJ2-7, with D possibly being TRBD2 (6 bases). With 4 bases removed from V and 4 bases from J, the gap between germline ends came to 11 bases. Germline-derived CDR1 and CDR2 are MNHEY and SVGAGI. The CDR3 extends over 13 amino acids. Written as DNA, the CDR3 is TGTGCCAGCAGTTTTTTCGGGGGTTACGAGCAGTACTTC. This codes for CASSFFGGYEQYF.

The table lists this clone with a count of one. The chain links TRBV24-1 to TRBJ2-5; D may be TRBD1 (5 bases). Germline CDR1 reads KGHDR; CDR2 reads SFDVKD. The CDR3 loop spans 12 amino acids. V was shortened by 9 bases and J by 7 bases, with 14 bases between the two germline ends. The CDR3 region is CATSQGYGTQYF. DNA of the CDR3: TGTGCCACCTCCCAGGGTTACGGGACCCAGTACTTC.

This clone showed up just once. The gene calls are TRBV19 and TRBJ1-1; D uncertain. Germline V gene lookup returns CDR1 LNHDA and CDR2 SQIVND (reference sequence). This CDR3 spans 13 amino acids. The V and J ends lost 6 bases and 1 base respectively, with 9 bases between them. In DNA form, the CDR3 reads TGTGCCAGTAGACCCCGACAGAACACTGAAGCTTTCTTT. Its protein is CASRPRQNTEAFF.

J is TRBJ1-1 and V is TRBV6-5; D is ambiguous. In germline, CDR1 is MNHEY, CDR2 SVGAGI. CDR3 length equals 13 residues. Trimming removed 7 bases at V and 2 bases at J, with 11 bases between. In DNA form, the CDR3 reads TGTGCCAGCAATATGGGGAGAAACACTGAAGCTTTCTTT. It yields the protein CASNMGRNTEAFF.

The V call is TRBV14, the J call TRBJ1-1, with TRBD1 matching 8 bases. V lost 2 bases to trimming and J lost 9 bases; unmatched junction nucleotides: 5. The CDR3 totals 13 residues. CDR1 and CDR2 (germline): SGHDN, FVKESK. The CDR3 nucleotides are TGTGCCAGCAGCCAAAGCCAGGGGGCGAAAGCTTTCTTT. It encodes CASSQSQGAKAFF.

The CDR3 bases are TGTGCCAGCAGCCTAGGGGTATACGAGCAGTACTTC. This gives the protein CASSLGVYEQYF. The V call is TRBV28, the J call TRBJ2-7, with a tentative D call TRBD1 (5 bases). This CDR3 contains 12 residues. The germline V gene has CDR1 MDHEN and CDR2 SYDVKM. Trimming shortened V by 6 bases and J by 4 bases, and 10 bases separated the two germline ends.

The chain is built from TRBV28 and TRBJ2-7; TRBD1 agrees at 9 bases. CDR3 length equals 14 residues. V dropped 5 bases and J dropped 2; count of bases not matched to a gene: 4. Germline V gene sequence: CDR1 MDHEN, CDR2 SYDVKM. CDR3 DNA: TGTGCCAGCAGTAGAAACAGGGGGCCCTACGAGCAGTACTTC. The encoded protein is CASSRNRGPYEQYF.

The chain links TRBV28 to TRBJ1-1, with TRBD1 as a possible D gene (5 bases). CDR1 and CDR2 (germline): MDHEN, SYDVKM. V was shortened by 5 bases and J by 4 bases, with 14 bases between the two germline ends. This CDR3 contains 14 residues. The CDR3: CASSPIQGLTEAFF. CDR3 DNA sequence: TGTGCCAGCAGTCCAATCCAGGGACTCACTGAAGCTTTCTTT.

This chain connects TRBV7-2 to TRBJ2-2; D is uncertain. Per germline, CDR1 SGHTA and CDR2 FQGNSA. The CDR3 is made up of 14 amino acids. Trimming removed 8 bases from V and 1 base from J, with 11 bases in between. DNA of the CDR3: TGTGCCAGCGCGCTAAGTCTGAACACCGGGGAGCTGTTTTTT. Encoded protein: CASALSLNTGELFF.

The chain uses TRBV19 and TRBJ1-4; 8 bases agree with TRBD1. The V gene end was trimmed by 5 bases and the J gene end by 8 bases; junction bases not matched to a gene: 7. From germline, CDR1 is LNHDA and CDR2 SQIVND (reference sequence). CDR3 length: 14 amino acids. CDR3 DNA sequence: TGTGCCAGTAGTCGGACAGGGATCAAAGAAAAACTGTTTTTT. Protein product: CASSRTGIKEKLFF.

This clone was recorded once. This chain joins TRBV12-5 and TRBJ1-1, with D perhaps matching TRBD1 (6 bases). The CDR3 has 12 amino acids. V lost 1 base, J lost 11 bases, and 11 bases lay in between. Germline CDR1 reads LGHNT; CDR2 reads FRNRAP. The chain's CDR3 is CASGLDRVTAFF. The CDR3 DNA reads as TGTGCTAGTGGTTTGGACAGGGTGACTGCTTTCTTT. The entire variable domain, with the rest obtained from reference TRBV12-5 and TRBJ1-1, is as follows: DARVTQTPRHKVTEMGQEVTMRCQPILGHNTVFWYRQTMMQGLELLAYFRNRAPLDDSGMPKDRFSAEMPDATLATLKIQPSEPRDSAVYFCASGLDRVTAFFGQGTRLTVV.

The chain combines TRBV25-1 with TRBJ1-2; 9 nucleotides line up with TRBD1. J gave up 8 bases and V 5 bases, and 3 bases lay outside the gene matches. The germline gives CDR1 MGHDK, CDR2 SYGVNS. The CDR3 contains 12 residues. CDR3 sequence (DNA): TGTGCCAGCAGTAGGACAGGGGAAGGCTACACCTTC. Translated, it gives CASSRTGEGYTF.